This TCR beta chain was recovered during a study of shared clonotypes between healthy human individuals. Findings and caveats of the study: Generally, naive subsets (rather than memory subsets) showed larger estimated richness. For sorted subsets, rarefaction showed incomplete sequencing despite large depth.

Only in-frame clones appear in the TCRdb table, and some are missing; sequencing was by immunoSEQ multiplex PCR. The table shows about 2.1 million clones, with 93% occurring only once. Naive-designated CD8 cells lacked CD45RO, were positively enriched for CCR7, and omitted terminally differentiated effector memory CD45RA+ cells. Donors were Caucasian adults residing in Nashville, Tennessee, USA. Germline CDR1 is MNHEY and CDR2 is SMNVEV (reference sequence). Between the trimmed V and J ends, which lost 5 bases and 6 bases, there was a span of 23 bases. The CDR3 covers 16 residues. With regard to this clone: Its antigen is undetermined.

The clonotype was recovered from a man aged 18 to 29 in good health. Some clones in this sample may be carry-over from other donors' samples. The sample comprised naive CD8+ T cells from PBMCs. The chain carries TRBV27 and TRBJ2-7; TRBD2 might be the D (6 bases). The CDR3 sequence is CASSPTSGGGSREQYF. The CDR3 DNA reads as TGTGCCAGCAGTCCTACATCCGGGGGAGGCTCGCGCGAGCAGTACTTC.